The 6 T cell receptor beta chains below come from one sample, sequenced in a study of PD-1 blockade in mismatch repair-deficient tumors (TCRdb year 2017). The label giving this sample's time point can be read as: peripheral blood before pembrolizumab. Libraries came from the immunoSEQ multiplex PCR assay. This is the immuneACCESS table as TCRdb keeps it, with only in-frame sequences that have V and J called. A part of the clones is gone; compared with another copy, unresolved V genes explain less than half, and the rest is unexplained. The sample table contains about 25,000 clones; only one count was recorded for less than 85% of them. The ten largest clones capture just under 3% of the sample. Sequencing was performed on PBMCs, taken before pembrolizumab treatment. Receptors originate from an adult with mismatch repair-deficient cancer.

V is TRBV11-3 and J is TRBJ2-1; TRBD2 is a possible D gene (6 bases). Germline assignment: CDR1 SGHNT and CDR2 YENEEA. The CDR3 loop spans 17 amino acids. Trimming took 0 bases from V and 8 from J, leaving 20 bases between them. DNA for the CDR3: TGTGCCAGCAGCTTAGAGGTTGGGTCCCCGGGAGCAGATGAGCAGTTCTTC. Translated: CASSLEVGSPGADEQFF.

V is TRBV5-1 and J is TRBJ2-1; D perhaps matches TRBD1 (6 bases). The CDR3 spans 16 residues. Trimming cost V 4 bases and J 8 bases, with 22 bases left between them. Germline CDR1 is SGHRS and CDR2 is YFSETQ. The CDR3 region is CASSNGTPKGVDEQFF. The CDR3 DNA is TGCGCCAGCAGCAACGGGACCCCCAAGGGGGTTGATGAGCAGTTCTTC.

The rearrangement joins TRBV9 to TRBJ2-7, with TRBD1 as a possible D gene (6 bases). V dropped 3 bases and J dropped 3 bases, with 10 bases sitting between them. The length of the CDR3 is 13 residues. Germline CDR1 reads SGDLS; CDR2 reads YYNGEE. In DNA form, the CDR3 reads TGTGCCAGCAGCGCGGGACAATACTACGAGCAGTACTTC. Protein: CASSAGQYYEQYF.

The V and J genes are TRBV6-1 and TRBJ1-2, with 9 bases lining up with TRBD1. The J segment lost 8 bases and the V segment lost 4 bases, leaving 8 bases of the junction unmatched. Germline CDR1 and CDR2: MNHNS and SASEGT. This CDR3 spans 14 amino acids. CDR3 protein: CASSAVDRGSGYTF. For the CDR3, the DNA is TGTGCCAGCAGTGCCGTCGACAGGGGGTCCGGCTACACCTTC.

The V and J genes are TRBV4-1 and TRBJ1-1; TRBD1 matches at 9 bases. The CDR3 covers 14 residues. V lost 2 bases and J lost 3; bases outside the gene matches: 1. CDR1 is MGHRA, CDR2 YSYEKL, per germline. This CDR3 is CASSQRQGDTEAFF. The CDR3 coding sequence is TGCGCCAGCAGCCAACGACAGGGGGACACTGAAGCTTTCTTT.

This clone was seen a single time. The V call is TRBV21-1, the J call TRBJ1-5; the table's D call, TRBD1, was not checked against the DNA. TRBV21-1 represents a pseudogene. The CDR3 has 21 residues. The CDR3 loop is CASSTLGMGYKIGQGYQPQHF. CDR3 in DNA: TGTGCCAGCAGCACATTAGGAATGGGGTATAAAATTGGACAGGGGTATCAGCCCCAGCATTTT.